This TCR beta chain was obtained from a study of lung T cells in sarcoidosis with Löfgren's syndrome. In its sample, this clonotype was seen many times. TCRdb independently ran MiXCR on the reads; one entry per CDR3 protein. This sample has 9,400 or so distinct CDR3 sequences, with just under 20% found just once. The clonotype originates from a human donor with sarcoidosis (Löfgren's syndrome or another form), or a control subject (not recorded which). The sequencing input was CD4+ T cells from bronchoalveolar lavage.

CDR3 protein: CASSFRFLSGANVLTF. As DNA, the CDR3 is TGTGCCAGCAGTTTTCGGTTTCTCTCTGGGGCCAACGTCCTGACTTTC. This rearrangement joins TRBV27 to TRBJ2-6; D gene unclear. With 3 bases removed from V and 0 bases from J, the gap between germline ends came to 9 bases. The CDR3 sequence is 16 residues long. Germline values: CDR1 MNHEY, CDR2 SMNVEV (reference sequence).